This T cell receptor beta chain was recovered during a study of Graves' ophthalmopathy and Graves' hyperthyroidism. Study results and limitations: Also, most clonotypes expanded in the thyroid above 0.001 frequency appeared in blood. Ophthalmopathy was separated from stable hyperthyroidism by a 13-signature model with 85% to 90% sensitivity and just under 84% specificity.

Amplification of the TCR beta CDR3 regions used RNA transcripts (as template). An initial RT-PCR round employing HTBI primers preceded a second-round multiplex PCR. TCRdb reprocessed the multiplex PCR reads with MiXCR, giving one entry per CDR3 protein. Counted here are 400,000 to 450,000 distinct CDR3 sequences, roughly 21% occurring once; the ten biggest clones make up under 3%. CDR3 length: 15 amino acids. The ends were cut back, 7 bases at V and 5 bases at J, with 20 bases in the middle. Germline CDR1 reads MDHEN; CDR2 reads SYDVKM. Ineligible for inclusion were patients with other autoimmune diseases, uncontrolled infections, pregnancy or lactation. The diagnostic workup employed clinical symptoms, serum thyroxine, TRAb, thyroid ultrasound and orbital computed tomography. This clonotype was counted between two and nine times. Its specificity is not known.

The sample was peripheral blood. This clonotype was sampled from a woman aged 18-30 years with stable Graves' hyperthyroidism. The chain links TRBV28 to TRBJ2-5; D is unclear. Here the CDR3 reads CASTSPGRLLETQYF. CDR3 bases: TGTGCCAGCACCTCACCCGGGCGCCTCTTGGAGACCCAGTACTTC.